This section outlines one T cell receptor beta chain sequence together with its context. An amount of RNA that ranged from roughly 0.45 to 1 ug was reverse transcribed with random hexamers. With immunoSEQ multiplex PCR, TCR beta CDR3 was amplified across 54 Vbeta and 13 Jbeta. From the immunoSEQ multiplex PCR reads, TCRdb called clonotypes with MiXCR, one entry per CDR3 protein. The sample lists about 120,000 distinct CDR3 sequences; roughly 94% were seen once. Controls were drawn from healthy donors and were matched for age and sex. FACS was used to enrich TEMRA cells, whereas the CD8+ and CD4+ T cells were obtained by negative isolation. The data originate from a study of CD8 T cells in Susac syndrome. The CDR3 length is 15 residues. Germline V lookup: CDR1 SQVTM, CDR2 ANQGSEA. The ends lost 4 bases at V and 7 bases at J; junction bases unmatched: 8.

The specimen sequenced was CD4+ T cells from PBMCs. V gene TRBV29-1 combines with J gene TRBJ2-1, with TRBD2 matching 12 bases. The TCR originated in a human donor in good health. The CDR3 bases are TGCAGCGTTGGAGGTCCGACTAGCGGGAGAAATGAGCAGTTCTTC. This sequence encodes CSVGGPTSGRNEQFF.